This T cell receptor (beta chain) originates from a study of cytomegalovirus exposure and HLA in healthy donors. Note on this clone: Its target is unknown. One junction end does not reproduce the germline sequence, and a read error may be involved.

The primer mix had 60 Vbeta and 13 Jbeta primers. Original processing methods: Unique TCR beta chains totaled some 80 million in a later count, with some 10 million of them shared. Assay: immunoSEQ multiplex PCR; the TCRdb copy retains only in-frame clones and omits some. V and J calls and clone size are copied from that table; D and trimming were computed from the DNA. The table lists approximately 88,000 clones, 60% to 80% of them singletons. CDR3 length: 15 residues. The germline V gene encodes CDR1 SGHDT and CDR2 YYEEEE. Study findings and constraints: Among TCR beta chains, those listed as cytomegalovirus-associated numbered about 160.

Sequencing used PBMCs. The gene calls are TRBV5-6 and TRBJ1-2; D call uncertain. The sequence derives from a man in his fifties in good health and CMV-seropositive. The CDR3 DNA is TGTGCCAGCAGCTTCTCGTTAGAGAGAAACTATGGCTACCCCTTC. Protein product: CASSFSLERNYGYPF.